These 5 T cell receptor beta chains originate from one sample sequenced in a study of PD-L1 blockade in urothelial cancer (dated by TCRdb to about 2017). The library was produced with the immunoSEQ multiplex PCR assay. As stored in TCRdb, this immuneACCESS dataset retains in-frame rearrangements with V and J assigned. A fraction of the clones does not appear; measured against another copy, unresolved V genes explain less than half of the discrepancy, and the remainder lacks a known reason. Here the sample has some 51,000 clones; around 88% occur a single time. The top ten constitute 16% of the sample. The source was PBMCs, collected around atezolizumab (anti-PD-L1) treatment. All receptors derive from a man aged 60-69 years with urothelial cancer.

The V call is TRBV28, the J call TRBJ2-2, with D possibly matching TRBD1 (6 bases). Germline CDR1 and CDR2: MDHEN and SYDVKM. The CDR3 is made up of 14 amino acids. V was clipped by 3 bases and J by 7 bases, with 12 bases between them. CDR3 sequence: CASSLGAIGGELFF. The CDR3 coding sequence is TGTGCCAGCAGTTTGGGGGCAATCGGCGGGGAGCTGTTTTTT.

The chain has TRBV30 and TRBJ1-1; a possible D gene is TRBD1 (5 bases). Germline CDR1 is GTSNPN and CDR2 is SVGIG (reference sequence). The V end was cut by 3 bases, the J end by 8 bases, with 10 bases between. The CDR3 loop spans 11 amino acids. The CDR3 region has the DNA TGTGCCTGGAGAAGGACAATAGAAGCTTTCTTT. Its translation: CAWRRTIEAFF.

The chain combines TRBV9 with TRBJ1-5; 7 nucleotides align to TRBD1. The CDR3 has 20 residues. Unmatched junction bases numbered 19, after V lost 3 bases and J lost 1 base. From germline, CDR1 is SGDLS and CDR2 YYNGEE. The CDR3: CASSAKCLWTGPGSNQPQHF. DNA for the CDR3: TGTGCCAGCAGCGCGAAATGCCTATGGACAGGCCCTGGCAGCAATCAGCCCCAGCATTTT.

V gene TRBV19 combines with J gene TRBJ2-2; 7 bases map to TRBD1. CDR3 size: 19 residues. With 7 bases clipped from V and 0 bases from J, the junction kept 17 bases outside the gene matches. CDR1 is LNHDA and CDR2 is SQIVND in the germline V gene (reference sequence). CDR3 sequence: CASTLGSTGDLANTGELFF. The CDR3 nucleotides read TGTGCCAGTACCCTGGGTTCCACAGGGGACCTCGCGAACACCGGGGAGCTGTTTTTT.

The chain carries TRBV7-8 and TRBJ1-5, with unresolved D. Trimming removed 3 bases at V and 3 bases at J, with 12 bases between. Germline V gives CDR1 SGHVS, CDR2 FQNEAQ. The CDR3 contains 15 residues. The DNA for the CDR3 is TGTGCCAGCAGCTTCGGGCGGGCCTCCAATCAGCCCCAGCATTTT. It specifies CASSFGRASNQPQHF. The full variable domain, rest sourced from reference TRBV7-8 and TRBJ1-5, is GAGVSQSPRYKVAKRGQDVALRCDPISGHVSLFWYQQALGQGPEFLTYFQNEAQLDKSGLPSDRFFAERPEGSVSTLKIQRTQQEDSAVYLCASSFGRASNQPQHFGDGTRLSIL.